This T cell receptor (beta chain) was found in a study of cytomegalovirus exposure and HLA in healthy donors. This clone showed up just once. Measured with immunoSEQ multiplex PCR; TCRdb has only the in-frame clones, and not every one. The sample yields about 200,000 clones, roughly 84% seen once. CDR1 is MDHEN, CDR2 SYDVKM, per germline. This CDR3 has 14 amino acids. Trimming removed 6 bases from V and 2 bases from J, with 13 bases in between. This chain joins TRBV28 and TRBJ1-2; perhaps TRBD1 as D (5 bases). This receptor was taken from a woman between 18 and 29 years old in good health and CMV-seropositive. Material: PBMCs. The CDR3 region has the DNA TGTGCCAGCAGACAAGTACAGGCCAACTATGGCTACACCTTC. It specifies CASRQVQANYGYTF.